This T cell receptor beta chain was sequenced in a study of shared clonotypes between healthy human individuals. Study-level findings and limits: Generally, naive subsets (rather than memory subsets) showed larger estimated richness.

Of note for this clone: Antigen: not known.

Sequencing was at deep level. About 200 ng DNA, approximately 30,000 T cell genomes, went into each sorted-subset replicate PCR. Libraries were prepared by immunoSEQ multiplex PCR; TCRdb keeps only in-frame clonotypes and omits some of them. The sample gives approximately 1,000,000 clones, 75% to 80% of which show up once; under 0.6% is in the top ten. The CDR3 is 14 amino acids. Germline assignment: CDR1 MNHNY and CDR2 SVGAGI (reference sequence). The V and J ends lost 10 bases and 3 bases respectively, with 19 bases between them. The chain recombines TRBV6-6 with TRBJ2-7; tentative D call: TRBD1 (5 bases). The sequence was obtained from a young man in good health. Some clones in this sample may be carry-over from other donors' samples. Specimen: memory CD4+ T cells from PBMCs. Subset noted: CD45RA-negative fraction. The CDR3 coding sequence is TGTGCCACAACCCAGGGCCAAGCCCTCTACGAGCAGTACTTC. The encoded protein is CATTQGQALYEQYF.